This is a list of T cell receptor beta chains from one sample in a study of beta chain features in type 1 diabetes. Generated by immunoSEQ multiplex PCR, the TCRdb table keeps only in-frame clones and is missing some. The data contain hundreds of thousands of clones, around 16% of them singletons. The material sequenced was naive CD4+ T cells from blood. The receptor set was obtained from a man between 18 and 29 years old in good health. Each CDR3 is given with its conserved first and last residue. The D gene is left open where the match is weak. Clone size is stated in some rows and not others, as once, few, many or a class when expanded.

v_gene	d_gene	abundance	j_gene	CDR3aa	CDR3nt
TRBV7-3	-	few	TRBJ2-2	CASSLTFGTDNTGELFF	TGTGCCAGCAGCTTAACCTTTGGGACCGATAACACCGGGGAGCTGTTTTTT
TRBV7-2	-	-	TRBJ2-3	CASSLSLQSTDTQYF	TGTGCCAGCAGCTTAAGTCTCCAGAGCACAGATACGCAGTATTTT
TRBV7-2	-	-	TRBJ1-1	CASSFGTLNTEAFF	TGTGCCAGCAGCTTCGGGACCCTGAACACTGAAGCTTTCTTT
TRBV29-1	TRBD1	few	TRBJ2-5	CSAPGQGGGETQYF	TGCAGCGCGCCGGGACAGGGGGGCGGAGAGACCCAGTACTTC
TRBV7-2	TRBD2	few	TRBJ2-5	CASSLAPLAGAETQYF	TGTGCCAGCAGCTTAGCCCCTCTAGCGGGAGCTGAGACCCAGTACTTC
TRBV6-6	TRBD1	-	TRBJ1-1	CASRGTGAVLNTEAFF	TGTGCCAGCAGGGGAACAGGGGCCGTACTGAACACTGAAGCTTTCTTT
TRBV11-2	TRBD1	-	TRBJ2-7	CASSLAGTGYEQYF	TGTGCCAGCAGCCTAGCCGGGACAGGCTACGAGCAGTACTTC
TRBV2	-	-	TRBJ2-7	CANSRDTTYEQYF	TGTGCCAACTCCCGGGACACGACCTACGAGCAGTACTTC
TRBV5-6	-	few	TRBJ1-2	CASSFRRPTNYGYTF	TGTGCCAGCAGCTTTCGCAGGCCAACTAACTATGGCTACACCTTC
TRBV19	TRBD1	-	TRBJ2-3	CASSRTGHTDTQYF	TGTGCCAGTAGTAGGACAGGGCACACAGATACGCAGTATTTT
TRBV10-3	TRBD1	-	TRBJ1-3	CAISAGQRGNTIYF	TGTGCCATCAGTGCGGGACAGCGAGGAAACACCATATATTTT
TRBV30	-	-	TRBJ1-2	CAWSQLNYGYTF	TGTGCCTGGAGTCAACTGAACTATGGCTACACCTTC
TRBV9	-	-	TRBJ1-1	CASSVGLGVNTEAFF	TGTGCCAGCAGCGTAGGATTAGGGGTGAACACTGAAGCTTTCTTT
TRBV5-6	-	few	TRBJ2-7	CASSLEREQYF	TGTGCCAGCAGCCTGGAGCGCGAGCAGTACTTC
TRBV9	-	few	TRBJ2-2	CASSVGPETGELFF	TGTGCCAGCAGCGTAGGTCCTGAGACCGGGGAGCTGTTTTTT
TRBV9	-	few	TRBJ2-2	CASSRSGTPNTGELFF	TGTGCCAGCAGCCGTTCCGGGACGCCGAACACCGGGGAGCTGTTTTTT
TRBV5-1	TRBD2	-	TRBJ2-5	CASRLAGGLETQYF	TGCGCCAGCAGGCTGGCGGGGGGGCTTGAGACCCAGTACTTC
TRBV12-5	TRBD1	few	TRBJ1-1	CATSPGQGYNTEAFF	TGTGCTACATCACCGGGACAGGGATATAACACTGAAGCTTTCTTT
TRBV2	-	few	TRBJ1-2	CASSRDGYGYTF	TGTGCCAGCAGTAGGGACGGCTATGGCTACACCTTC
TRBV6-1	-	-	TRBJ2-7	CASSDGGLGGYEQYF	TGTGCCAGCAGTGATGGGGGACTTGGGGGATACGAGCAGTACTTC